The next 8 T cell receptor beta chains were all read from a single sample in a study of identical twins. MiXCR was run by TCRdb on the 5' RACE reads, yielding one entry per CDR3 protein. The table has about 1.7 million distinct CDR3 sequences, under 35% seen once. The specimen was cord blood. The receptors here all came from a newborn girl in good health.

In DNA form, the CDR3 reads TGCAGTGCTAGAGATAGTCGGCTAGCGGGGGCCACAGATACGCAGTATTTT. Its protein is CSARDSRLAGATDTQYF. The chain recombines TRBV20-1 with TRBJ2-3; 10 bases align to TRBD2. The germline V gene encodes CDR1 DFQATT and CDR2 SNEGSKA (reference sequence). The V segment lost 0 bases and the J segment 2 bases; nucleotides outside the gene matches: 8. The CDR3 runs 17 residues.

This clonotype was observed a handful of times. V is TRBV2 and J is TRBJ1-5; no clear D. V gave up 2 bases and J gave up 5 bases, with 10 bases separating them. Germline V gives CDR1 SNHLY, CDR2 FYNNEI. The CDR3 extends over 14 amino acids. In DNA form, the CDR3 reads TGTGCCAGCAGTGAAACCGGACGCTATCAGCCCCAGCATTTT. It yields the protein CASSETGRYQPQHF.

This clonotype was counted between two and nine times. The rearrangement joins TRBV5-1 to TRBJ2-7, with a weak D call TRBD2 (6 bases). V was shortened by 4 bases and J by 4 bases, with 24 bases between the two germline ends. Looked up from germline, CDR1 is SGHRS and CDR2 is YFSETQ. The CDR3 sequence is 17 residues long. The CDR3 reads CASSRLADQAGFYEQYF. The CDR3 nucleotides are TGCGCCAGCAGCCGTTTAGCGGATCAGGCGGGGTTTTACGAGCAGTACTTC.

This clonotype turned up a few times. The chain has TRBV27 and TRBJ1-1; D is possibly TRBD1 (5 bases). Looked up from germline, CDR1 is MNHEY and CDR2 is SMNVEV (reference sequence). This CDR3 spans 13 amino acids. V was cut by 7 bases and J by 1 base, with 10 bases left in between. The CDR3 region is CASTTAPNTEAFF. DNA of the CDR3: TGTGCCAGCACGACAGCGCCGAACACTGAAGCTTTCTTT.

The chain couples TRBV27 to TRBJ2-2, with 9 bases lining up with TRBD2. CDR3 length: 17 amino acids. The germline gives CDR1 MNHEY, CDR2 SMNVEV (reference sequence). Trimming removed 5 bases from V and 5 bases from J; junction bases left unmatched: 12. The CDR3 region has the DNA TGTGCCAGCAGTCCCGGACTAGCGCCGGACTTTACCGGGGAGCTGTTTTTT. This encodes CASSPGLAPDFTGELFF.

The rearrangement uses TRBV20-1 and TRBJ1-2, with 7 positions matching TRBD1. V dropped 3 bases and J dropped 4; count of bases not matched to a gene: 11. Germline V CDR1 and CDR2: DFQATT, SNEGSKA (reference sequence). The CDR3 runs 15 residues. This CDR3 is CSARLPGQRPYGYTF. CDR3 bases: TGCAGTGCTAGGCTACCGGGACAGAGACCCTATGGCTACACCTTC.

This clonotype was counted only a few times. V usage is TRBV2 and J usage is TRBJ2-5, with 10 nucleotides matching TRBD1. J was trimmed by 11 bases and V by 5 bases; bases with no gene match: 14. Per the germline V gene, CDR1 is SNHLY and CDR2 is FYNNEI. The CDR3 is 15 amino acids. CDR3 loop: CASSPPGQGLDEQYF. CDR3 nucleotides: TGTGCCAGCAGTCCTCCGGGACAGGGGCTCGATGAGCAGTACTTC.

The CDR3 DNA follows: TGCAGCACTTCGACAACTAGCACAGATACGCAGTATTTT. This sequence encodes CSTSTTSTDTQYF. The chain is built from TRBV29-1 and TRBJ2-3; D unclear. Germline lookup yields CDR1 SQVTM and CDR2 ANQGSEA. V was trimmed by 8 bases and J by 0 bases, leaving 12 bases between them. The length of the CDR3 is 13 residues.